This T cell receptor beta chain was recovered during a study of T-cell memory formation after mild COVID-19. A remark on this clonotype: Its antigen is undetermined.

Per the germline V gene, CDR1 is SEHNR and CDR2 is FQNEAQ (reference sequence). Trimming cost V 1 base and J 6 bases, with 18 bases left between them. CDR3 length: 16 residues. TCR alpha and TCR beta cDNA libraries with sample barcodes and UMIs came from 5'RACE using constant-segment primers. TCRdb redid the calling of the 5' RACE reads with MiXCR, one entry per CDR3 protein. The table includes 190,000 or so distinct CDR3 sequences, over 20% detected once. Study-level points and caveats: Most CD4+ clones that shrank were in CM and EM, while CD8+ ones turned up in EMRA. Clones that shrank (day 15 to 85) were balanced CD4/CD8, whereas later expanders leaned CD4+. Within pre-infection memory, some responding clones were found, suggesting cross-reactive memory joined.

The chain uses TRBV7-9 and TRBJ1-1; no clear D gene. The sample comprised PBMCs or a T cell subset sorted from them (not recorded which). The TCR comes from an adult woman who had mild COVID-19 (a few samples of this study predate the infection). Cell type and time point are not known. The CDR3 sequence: CASSLVPGLKAAEAFF. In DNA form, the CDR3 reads TGTGCCAGCAGCTTAGTTCCAGGCCTCAAAGCTGCTGAAGCTTTCTTT.